These 23 T cell receptor beta chains were all obtained from the same sample, sequenced in a study of T cells in Graves' hyperthyroidism and ophthalmopathy. Amplified TCR beta CDR3 regions derived from RNA transcripts. The TCR CDR3 was amplified in a first-round RT-PCR using the HTBI primer set. Via MiXCR, TCRdb re-called the multiplex PCR reads, giving one row per CDR3 protein. The repertoire has roughly 710,000 distinct CDR3 sequences, roughly a third of them found once; the top ten carry approximately 31%. The sample was blood. Every receptor here comes from a woman aged 40 to 50 with Graves' hyperthyroidism.

Worth noting for this clonotype: At one end, the junction sequence differs from germline, possibly due to a read error. This chain uses TRBV5-1 with TRBJ2-7, with a tentative D call TRBD2 (5 bases). Germline V gene lookup returns CDR1 SGHRS and CDR2 YFSETQ. The CDR3 length is 15 residues. CDR3 region: CASSLRGGKAYEQYF. The CDR3 coding sequence is TGTGCCAGCAGCTTACGAGGAGGAAAAGCCTACGAGCAGTACTTC.

Remarks on this clonotype: The junction differs from germline at one of its ends, possibly a read error. The CDR3 region is CSASDRGPFGHTF. The DNA for the CDR3 is TGCAGTGCCTCCGACAGGGGGCCCTTTGGCCACACCTTC. The chain employs TRBV20-1 and TRBJ1-2; 10 bases align to TRBD1. The CDR3 is 13 residues long. CDR1 and CDR2 from the germline V gene are DFQATT and SNEGSKA (reference sequence).

About this clonotype itself: Given a much more abundant clone one base away, this may be a read error. The chain links TRBV7-9 to TRBJ1-1; 10 positions agree with TRBD1. The CDR3 totals 14 residues. CDR1 SEHNR and CDR2 FQNEAQ come from the germline V gene (reference sequence). CDR3 DNA sequence: TGTGGCAGCAGCTCGGGGACAGGGGTAACTGAAGCTTTCTTT. It specifies CGSSSGTGVTEAFF.

The V call is TRBV7-9, the J call TRBJ2-2, with D perhaps matching TRBD1 (7 bases). This CDR3 has 14 amino acids. V lost 5 bases to trimming and J lost 5 bases, with 12 bases between them. Germline lookup yields CDR1 SEHNR and CDR2 FQNEAQ (reference sequence). The CDR3 bases are TGTGCCAGCAGCGGGCCAGGGGGGACCGGGGAGCTGTTTTTT. It specifies CASSGPGGTGELFF.

This clonotype showed up just a few times. The V gene is TRBV7-8, the J gene TRBJ2-7; D might be TRBD2 (6 bases). The V end was cut by 5 bases, the J end by 4 bases, with 15 bases between. The germline gives CDR1 SGHVS, CDR2 FQNEAQ. The CDR3 contains 14 residues. Written as DNA, the CDR3 is TGTGCCAGCAGCCCCCAGCGGGTTACGTACGAGCAGTACTTC. It encodes CASSPQRVTYEQYF. The full variable domain, in which reference TRBV7-8 and TRBJ2-7 provide the parts outside the CDR3, is GAGVSQSPRYKVAKRGQDVALRCDPISGHVSLFWYQQALGQGPEFLTYFQNEAQLDKSGLPSDRFFAERPEGSVSTLKIQRTQQEDSAVYLCASSPQRVTYEQYFGPGTRLTVT.

This clonotype was counted only a few times. One end of the junction varies from germline; a read error may be responsible. V usage is TRBV6-1 and J usage is TRBJ1-5; D is uncertain. The CDR3 loop spans 14 amino acids. Germline values: CDR1 MNHNS, CDR2 SASEGT. The CDR3 DNA reads as TGTGCTAGCAGATCAGAGCATAGCAATCAGCCCCAGCATTTT. It codes for CASRSEHSNQPQHF.

This clonotype appeared a few times. A read error may be the cause here, since a much bigger clone is one base away. The gene calls are TRBV10-3 and TRBJ2-6, with a possible D match to TRBD1 (5 bases). This CDR3 comprises 13 residues. Germline CDR1 is ENHRY and CDR2 is SYGVKD. The CDR3 nucleotides are TGTGCCAGTTTGAACTCTGGGGCCAACGCCCTGACTTTC. This gives the protein CASLNSGANALTF.

The chain employs TRBV5-6 and TRBJ2-7; 10 nucleotides align to TRBD1. Germline V lookup: CDR1 SGHDT, CDR2 YYEEEE. V shed 1 base, J shed 0 bases, and the junction held 4 bases outside the gene matches. This CDR3 is built from 16 residues. In DNA, the CDR3 is TGTGCCAGCAGCTTGTTGACAGGGGGCGGCTCCTACGAGCAGTACTTC. The encoded protein is CASSLLTGGGSYEQYF.

In this sample, this clonotype turned up many times. This rearrangement joins TRBV7-9 to TRBJ1-4; TRBD1 agrees at 8 bases. This CDR3 region has 14 residues. V was pared by 3 bases and J by 6 bases, with 3 bases of the junction left unmatched. The V gene's germline CDR1 is SEHNR and CDR2 FQNEAQ (reference sequence). The CDR3 spells CASSLAGQDEKLFF. The CDR3 coding sequence is TGTGCCAGCAGCTTGGCGGGACAGGATGAAAAACTGTTTTTT.

This clonotype was counted at least ten times. The chain uses TRBV25-1 and TRBJ2-2; 8 nucleotides align to TRBD2. CDR1 is MGHDK, CDR2 SYGVNS, per germline. The V segment lost 9 bases and the J segment 2 bases; nucleotides outside the gene matches: 5. The CDR3 runs to 14 residues. The CDR3 protein is CASSSGDNTGELFF. The DNA for the CDR3 is TGTGCCAGTAGTAGCGGGGATAACACCGGGGAGCTGTTTTTT.

V usage is TRBV2 and J usage is TRBJ2-7; the D gene is possibly TRBD2 (5 bases). V lost 10 bases to trimming and J lost 4 bases, with 11 bases between them. Per germline, CDR1 SNHLY and CDR2 FYNNEI. CDR3 length: 11 amino acids. CDR3 residues: CATRRAYEQYF. For the CDR3, the DNA is TGTGCCACCCGGCGGGCTTACGAGCAGTACTTC.

The chain combines TRBV7-9 with TRBJ2-5, with D perhaps matching TRBD1 or TRBD2 (5 bases each). The germline V and J ends were trimmed by 5 bases and 4 bases, with 14 bases remaining between them. The germline V gene encodes CDR1 SEHNR and CDR2 FQNEAQ (reference sequence). The CDR3 length is 14 residues. The CDR3 DNA sequence: TGTGCCAGCAGCACGGGGCCCGGTCGAGAGACCCAGTACTTC. Translated: CASSTGPGRETQYF. Supplemented by reference TRBV7-9 and TRBJ2-5, the full variable domain reads DTGVSQNPRHKITKRGQNVTFRCDPISEHNRLYWYRQTLGQGPEFLTYFQNEAQLEKSRLLSDRFSAERPKGSFSTLEIQRTEQGDSAMYLCASSTGPGRETQYFGPGTRLLVL.

This clonotype was seen only once. The V gene is TRBV19, the J gene TRBJ2-6; D possibly matches TRBD1 or TRBD2 (5 bases each). CDR1 and CDR2 from the germline V gene are LNHDA and SQIVND (reference sequence). The CDR3 contains 15 residues. Trimming took 6 bases from V and 1 from J, leaving 10 bases between them. Here the CDR3 DNA reads TGTGCCAGTAGGGGGGTGAGGTCTGGGGCCAACGTCCTGACTTTC. Its translation: CASRGVRSGANVLTF.

In its sample, this clonotype was seen many times. This chain links TRBV6-5 with TRBJ1-2; D might be TRBD1 (5 bases). Germline values: CDR1 MNHEY, CDR2 SVGAGI. Trimming cost V 5 bases and J 4 bases, with 14 bases left between them. The length of the CDR3 is 14 residues. CDR3 sequence: CASSASTEIYGYTF. CDR3 bases: TGTGCCAGCAGTGCCTCGACAGAGATCTATGGCTACACCTTC.

This rearrangement joins TRBV4-2 to TRBJ1-2, with D perhaps TRBD1 (5 bases). The CDR3 is made up of 15 amino acids. The V gene lost 5 bases and the J gene lost 3 bases, with 16 bases spanning the gap. Germline V CDR1 and CDR2: LGHNA, YNFKEQ. CDR3 nucleotides: TGTGCCAGCAGCTTGGACACTCGCGGGGACTATGGCTACACCTTC. Translation: CASSLDTRGDYGYTF.

The sample holds many counts of this clonotype. The genes are TRBV9 and TRBJ1-3; 8 nucleotides align to TRBD1. CDR3 length: 15 amino acids. CDR1 is SGDLS, CDR2 YYNGEE, per germline. V lost 2 bases and J lost 6; bases outside the gene matches: 7. CDR3 sequence: CASSVGQGFLNTIYF. CDR3 sequence (DNA): TGTGCCAGCAGCGTCGGACAGGGCTTTTTAAACACCATATATTTT.

In this sample, this clonotype turned up many times. The genes are TRBV19 and TRBJ1-1; 7 nucleotides line up with TRBD1. CDR1 is LNHDA and CDR2 is SQIVND in the germline V gene (reference sequence). The CDR3 is made up of 14 amino acids. Trimming cost V 3 bases and J 2 bases; bases outside gene matches: 3. The CDR3 is CASSIGDRNTEAFF. DNA for the CDR3: TGTGCCAGTAGTATTGGGGACAGAAACACTGAAGCTTTCTTT.

This clonotype has at least ten counts. CDR3 residues: CASSANGNTIYF. For the CDR3, the DNA is TGTGCCAGCAGCGCGAATGGAAACACCATATATTTT. V is TRBV7-6 and J is TRBJ1-3; no clear D gene. V was cut by 5 bases and J by 3 bases, with 5 bases left in between. The germline V gene has CDR1 SGHVS and CDR2 FNYEAQ. The CDR3 covers 12 residues.

The chain carries TRBV5-1 and TRBJ1-2; D remains ambiguous. Between the trimmed V and J ends, which lost 1 base and 0 bases, there was a span of 10 bases. The germline V gene has CDR1 SGHRS and CDR2 YFSETQ. This CDR3 is 15 amino acids long. The DNA for the CDR3 is TGCGCCAGCAGCTTGATCCAGTCAGCTAACTATGGCTACACCTTC. This sequence encodes CASSLIQSANYGYTF.

This clonotype was seen ten or more times. V usage is TRBV5-1 and J usage is TRBJ1-6, with a weak D call TRBD1 (5 bases). This CDR3 has 16 residues. V was pared by 3 bases and J by 9 bases, with 19 bases between. The germline CDR1 and CDR2 sequences are SGHRS and YFSETQ. The CDR3: CASSSFSGTGGSPLHF. For the CDR3, the DNA is TGCGCCAGCAGCTCCTTCTCCGGGACGGGTGGTTCACCCCTCCACTTT. Full variable domain (missing parts from reference TRBV5-1 and TRBJ1-6): KAGVTQTPRYLIKTRGQQVTLSCSPISGHRSVSWYQQTPGQGLQFLFEYFSETQRNKGNFPGRFSGRQFSNSRSEMNVSTLELGDSALYLCASSSFSGTGGSPLHFGNGTRLTVT.

This clonotype was picked up many times. The rearrangement uses TRBV13 and TRBJ2-7, with 12 positions matching TRBD2. The junction had 2 bases not matched to a gene; V was cut back by 8 bases and J by 0 bases. The CDR3 runs to 14 residues. Germline V lookup: CDR1 PRHDT, CDR2 FYEKMQ (reference sequence). The CDR3 spells CASRLAGDSYEQYF. The CDR3 DNA reads as TGTGCCAGCCGACTAGCGGGAGACTCCTACGAGCAGTACTTC. Using reference TRBV13 and TRBJ2-7 for the parts outside the CDR3, the full variable domain is AAGVIQSPRHLIKEKRETATLKCYPIPRHDTVYWYQQGPGQDPQFLISFYEKMQSDKGSIPDRFSAQQFSDYHSELNMSSLELGDSALYFCASRLAGDSYEQYFGPGTRLTVT.

The chain uses TRBV7-9 and TRBJ2-7; the D is unclear. V lost 3 bases and J 3 bases, leaving 12 bases between the germline ends. The CDR3 runs to 14 residues. CDR1 and CDR2 from the germline V gene are SEHNR and FQNEAQ (reference sequence). This chain's CDR3 is CASSLPDPDYEQYF. For the CDR3, the DNA is TGTGCCAGCAGCTTGCCCGATCCGGACTACGAGCAGTACTTC.

The rearrangement links TRBV25-1 to TRBJ1-2; TRBD1 aligns across 8 bases. CDR1 and CDR2 (germline): MGHDK, SYGVNS. With 8 bases clipped from V and 0 bases from J, the junction kept 5 bases outside the gene matches. The CDR3 runs 14 residues. The CDR3 coding sequence is TGTGCCAGCCTAGGACAGGGCGCTAACTATGGCTACACCTTC. As protein: CASLGQGANYGYTF.